This T cell receptor beta chain was identified in a study of blood T cell repertoires in COVID-19 (dated by TCRdb to the early 2020s). Some background on the complete study: The collaborator samples originated in the United States, Italy and Spain and spanned the acute and convalescent phases of COVID-19. The samples were drawn from two sources: the first 160 participants of the ongoing ImmuneRACE study, and some 1,300 subjects contributed by 6 global collaborators. Deeply sampled blood TCRbeta repertoires from subjects exposed to, actively infected with, or recovered from COVID-19 were included in the dataset. HLA class I and class II types, where available, came from metadata supplied by the sample provider rather than from assay-based typing. Nearly every sample came with metadata listing a de-identified subject ID, COVID-19 status, age in years and sex. The repertoires were made available in a free public database intended to serve as a resource for research on the immune response to SARS-CoV-2. The prospective study material was composed of cDNA or gDNA derived from T cells, B-cell-depleted T cells, or PBMCs. Study-level results and caveats: Clinical and demographic metadata were provided uncurated, with the amount varying by source and participant.

From its cysteine to its phenylalanine, the CDR3 spans 15 amino acids. The kept DNA is CDR3 alone, 45 bases in frame from the first base. The CDR1 and CDR2 encoded by the germline V gene (reference sequence) are LGHDT and YNNKEL. V loses 0 bases, J loses 5 bases, and the germline ends lie 11 bases apart. The collaborating institutions used their own protocols to collect whole blood in K2EDTA tubes. Collaborator samples were shipped for TCRbeta analysis as frozen whole blood, isolated PBMCs, or DNA extracted from either sample type. On this clone: Its binding antigen is unknown. Per-nucleotide qualities are absent, and no much larger clonotype sits a single base away.

The immunoSEQ Assay, a bias-controlled multiplex PCR, was used to amplify TCRbeta CDR3 regions from genomic DNA. Under the source paper's analysis protocol: The number of nucleated cells in each sample was estimated by amplification of reference gene primers within the assay. Sequence reads were collapsed and filtered to measure the absolute abundance of every unique TCRbeta CDR3 rearrangement. Productive Simpson clonality was computed per sample as the square root of Simpson's diversity index over productive rearrangements. The immuneACCESS repertoire file appears here via TCRdb, limited to in-frame rearrangements. These files lack a portion of the clones; in checked studies, under half of the deficit traces to unresolved V genes, and the cause of the others is not known. V, J and clone size reflect that table, while D and trimming were determined from the DNA. The table for this sample lists about 250,000 clones; 81% of them were counted only once. 7.9% of the sample belongs to the ten largest clones.

The chain uses TRBV3-1 (or the pseudogene TRBV3-2) and TRBJ2-1; the D gene identity is not certain. This TCR was sampled from a woman of 80 years or more with acute or convalescent COVID-19. Sample: peripheral blood. The nucleotide sequence is given as TGTGCCAGCAGCCAAGATAGGAACAGAAACAATGAGCAGTTCTTC. This codes for CASSQDRNRNNEQFF.